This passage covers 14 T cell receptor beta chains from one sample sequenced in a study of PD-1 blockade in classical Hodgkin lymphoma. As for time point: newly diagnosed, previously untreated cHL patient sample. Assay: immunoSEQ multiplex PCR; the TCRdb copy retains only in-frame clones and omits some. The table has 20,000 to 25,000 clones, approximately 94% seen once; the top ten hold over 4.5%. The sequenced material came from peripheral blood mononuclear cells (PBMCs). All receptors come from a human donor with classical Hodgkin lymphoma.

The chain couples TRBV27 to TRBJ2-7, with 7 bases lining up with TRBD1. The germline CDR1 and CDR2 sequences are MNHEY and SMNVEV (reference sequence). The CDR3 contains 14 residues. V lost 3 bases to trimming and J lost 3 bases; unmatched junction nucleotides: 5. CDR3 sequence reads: CASSLRQGVYEQYF. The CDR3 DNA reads TGTGCCAGCAGTTTGAGGCAGGGGGTCTACGAGCAGTACTTC.

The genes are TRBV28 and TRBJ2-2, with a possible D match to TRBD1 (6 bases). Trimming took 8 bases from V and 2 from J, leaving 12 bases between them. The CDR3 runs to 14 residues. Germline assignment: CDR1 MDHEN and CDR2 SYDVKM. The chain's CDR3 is CASGMDSNTGELFF. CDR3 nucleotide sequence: TGTGCCAGCGGGATGGACAGTAACACCGGGGAGCTGTTTTTT.

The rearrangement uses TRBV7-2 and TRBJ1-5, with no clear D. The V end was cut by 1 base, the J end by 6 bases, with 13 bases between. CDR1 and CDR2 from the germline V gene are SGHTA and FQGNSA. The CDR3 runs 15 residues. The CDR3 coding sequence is TGTGCCAGCAGCTTAGAGACGGGGTTGGGTCAGCCCCAGCATTTT. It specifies CASSLETGLGQPQHF.

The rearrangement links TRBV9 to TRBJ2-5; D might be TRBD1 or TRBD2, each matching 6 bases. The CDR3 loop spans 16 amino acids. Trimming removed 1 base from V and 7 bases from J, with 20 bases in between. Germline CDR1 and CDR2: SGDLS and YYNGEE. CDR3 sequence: CASSVSGAGSGGTQYF. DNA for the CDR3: TGTGCCAGCAGCGTATCGGGGGCAGGCTCCGGTGGGACCCAGTACTTC.

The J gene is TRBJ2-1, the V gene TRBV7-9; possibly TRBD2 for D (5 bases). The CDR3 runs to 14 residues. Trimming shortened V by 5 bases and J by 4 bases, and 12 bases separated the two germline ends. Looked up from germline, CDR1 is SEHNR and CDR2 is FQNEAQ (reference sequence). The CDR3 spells CASSHEGGYNEQFF. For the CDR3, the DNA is TGTGCCAGCAGCCACGAGGGTGGATACAATGAGCAGTTCTTC.

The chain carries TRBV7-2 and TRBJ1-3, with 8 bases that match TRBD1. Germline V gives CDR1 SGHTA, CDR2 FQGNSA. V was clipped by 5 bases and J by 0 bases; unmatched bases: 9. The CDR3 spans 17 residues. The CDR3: CASSPLDRGPSGNTIYF. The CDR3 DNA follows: TGTGCCAGCAGCCCATTAGACAGGGGCCCCTCTGGAAACACCATATATTTT. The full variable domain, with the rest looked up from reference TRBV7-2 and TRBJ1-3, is GAGVSQSPSNKVTEKGKDVELRCDPISGHTALYWYRQSLGQGLEFLIYFQGNSAPDKSGLPSDRFSAERTGGSVSTLTIQRTQQEDSAVYLCASSPLDRGPSGNTIYFGEGSWLTVV.

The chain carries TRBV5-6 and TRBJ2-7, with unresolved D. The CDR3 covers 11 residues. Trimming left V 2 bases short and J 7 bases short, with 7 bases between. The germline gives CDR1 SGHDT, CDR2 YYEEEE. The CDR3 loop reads CASSFGPEQYF. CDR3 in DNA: TGTGCCAGCAGCTTCGGGCCAGAGCAGTACTTC.

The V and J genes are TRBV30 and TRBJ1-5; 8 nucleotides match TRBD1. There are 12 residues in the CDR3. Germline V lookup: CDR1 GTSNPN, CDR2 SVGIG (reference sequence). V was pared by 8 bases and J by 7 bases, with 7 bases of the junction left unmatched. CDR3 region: CAAGQVSQPQHF. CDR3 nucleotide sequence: TGTGCCGCGGGACAGGTCTCCCAGCCCCAGCATTTT.

CDR3 sequence (DNA): TGCGCCAGCAGCCCAAGGTCAGGGGAGGTAACCGGGGAGCTGTTTTTT. It is translated as CASSPRSGEVTGELFF. This sequence joins TRBV4-1 and TRBJ2-2, with D possibly being TRBD1 or TRBD2 (6 bases each). Trimming took 4 bases from V and 5 from J, leaving 17 bases between them. Germline CDR1 MGHRA, CDR2 YSYEKL. The CDR3 totals 16 residues.

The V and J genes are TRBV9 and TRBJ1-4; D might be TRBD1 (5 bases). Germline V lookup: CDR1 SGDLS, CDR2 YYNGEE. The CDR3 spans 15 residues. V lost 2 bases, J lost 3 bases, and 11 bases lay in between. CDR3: CASSVGGGANEKLFF. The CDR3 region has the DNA TGTGCCAGCAGCGTGGGCGGAGGGGCTAATGAAAAACTGTTTTTT.

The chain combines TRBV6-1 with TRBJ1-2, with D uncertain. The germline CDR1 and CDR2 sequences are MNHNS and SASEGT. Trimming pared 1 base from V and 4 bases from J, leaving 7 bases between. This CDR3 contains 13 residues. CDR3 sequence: CASSEELSYGYTF. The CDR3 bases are TGTGCCAGCAGTGAAGAACTTTCCTATGGCTACACCTTC.

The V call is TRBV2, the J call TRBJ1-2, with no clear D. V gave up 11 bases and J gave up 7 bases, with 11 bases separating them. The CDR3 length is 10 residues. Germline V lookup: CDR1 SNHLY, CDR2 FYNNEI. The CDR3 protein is CAGASGGYTF. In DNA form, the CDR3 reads TGTGCCGGAGCCTCTGGTGGCTACACCTTC. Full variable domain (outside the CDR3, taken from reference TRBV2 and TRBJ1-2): EPEVTQTPSHQVTQMGQEVILRCVPISNHLYFYWYRQILGQKVEFLVSFYNNEISEKSEIFDDQFSVERPDGSNFTLKIRSTKLEDSAMYFCAGASGGYTFGSGTRLTVV.

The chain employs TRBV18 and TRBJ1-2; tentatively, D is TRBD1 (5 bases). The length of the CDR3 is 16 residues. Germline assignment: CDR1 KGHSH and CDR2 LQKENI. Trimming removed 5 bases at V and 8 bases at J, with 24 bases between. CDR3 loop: CASSAEWAGSPLGYTF. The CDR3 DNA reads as TGTGCCAGCTCAGCTGAATGGGCAGGGTCTCCGTTGGGCTACACCTTC. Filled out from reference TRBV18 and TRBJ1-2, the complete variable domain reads NAGVMQNPRHLVRRRGQEARLRCSPMKGHSHVYWYRQLPEEGLKFMVYLQKENIIDESGMPKERFSAEFPKEGPSILRIQQVVRGDSAAYFCASSAEWAGSPLGYTFGSGTRLTVV.

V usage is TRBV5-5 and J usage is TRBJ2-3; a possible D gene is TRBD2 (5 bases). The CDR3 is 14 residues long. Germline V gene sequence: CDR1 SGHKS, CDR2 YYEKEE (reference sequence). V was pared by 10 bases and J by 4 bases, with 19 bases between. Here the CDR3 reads CASEGPVGADTQYF. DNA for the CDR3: TGTGCCTCCGAGGGCCCCGTCGGGGCAGATACGCAGTATTTT.